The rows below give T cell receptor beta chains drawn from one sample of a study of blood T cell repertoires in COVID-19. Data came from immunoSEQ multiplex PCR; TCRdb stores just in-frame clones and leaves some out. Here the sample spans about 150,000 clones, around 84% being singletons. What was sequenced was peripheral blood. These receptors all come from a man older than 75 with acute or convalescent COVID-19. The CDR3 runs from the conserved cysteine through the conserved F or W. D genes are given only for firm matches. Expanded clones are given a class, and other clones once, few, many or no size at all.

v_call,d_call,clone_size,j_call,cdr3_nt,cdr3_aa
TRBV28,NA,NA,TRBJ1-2,TGTGCCAGCAGTGTTTCTATGGGAGACTATGGCTACACCTTC,CASSVSMGDYGYTF
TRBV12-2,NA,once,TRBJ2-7,TGTGCAAGTCGCTTGGCCAGGGCCAGCTCCTACGAGCAGTACTTC,CASRLARASSYEQYF
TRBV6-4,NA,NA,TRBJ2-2,TGTGCCAGCAGTGACACACGGGGGTACACCGGGGAGCTGTTTTTT,CASSDTRGYTGELFF
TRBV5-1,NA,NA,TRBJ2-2,TGCGCCAGCAGCTTGGCCTTACAGGGTACCGGGGAGCTGTTTTTT,CASSLALQGTGELFF
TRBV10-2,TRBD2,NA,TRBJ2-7,TGCGCCAGCAGTGAGCCCGGGAACGGGGGGGCCCACGAGCAGTACTTC,CASSEPGNGGAHEQYF
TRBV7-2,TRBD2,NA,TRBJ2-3,TGTGCCAGCAGCCAGCGCGGGGGAGGTAATACGCAGTATTTT,CASSQRGGGNTQYF
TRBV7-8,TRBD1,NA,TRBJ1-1,TGTGCCAGCAGCAGAGACGGGACAGGGAACACTGAAGCTTTCTTT,CASSRDGTGNTEAFF
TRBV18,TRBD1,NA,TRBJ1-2,TGTGCCAGCTCACCGGGACAGGGAAGCTACACCTTC,CASSPGQGSYTF
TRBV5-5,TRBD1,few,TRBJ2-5,TGTGCCAGCAGCTTAGGCAGGGGGCCCGAAGAGACCCAGTACTTC,CASSLGRGPEETQYF
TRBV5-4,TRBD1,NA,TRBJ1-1,TGTGCCAGCAGCCCGTTGACAGGGGGTACTGAAGCTTTCTTT,CASSPLTGGTEAFF
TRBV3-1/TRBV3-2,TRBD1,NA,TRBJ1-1,TGTGCCAGCAGACTGTTTGGGACAGGGAGAACTGAAGCTTTCTTT,CASRLFGTGRTEAFF
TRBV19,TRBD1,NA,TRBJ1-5,TGTGCCAGTAGTATTCGACAGGGCGATCAGCCCCAGCATTTT,CASSIRQGDQPQHF
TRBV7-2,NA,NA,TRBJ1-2,TGTGCCAGCACCACAGACCCGGTCGCATATGGCTACACCTTC,CASTTDPVAYGYTF
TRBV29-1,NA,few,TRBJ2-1,TGCAGCGTTGATTTTTCCCCAAGTAGCAACAATGAGCAGTTCTTC,CSVDFSPSSNNEQFF
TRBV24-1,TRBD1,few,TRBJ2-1,TGTGCCACACAGGCGGGACAGGGGAATGAGCAGTTCTTC,CATQAGQGNEQFF
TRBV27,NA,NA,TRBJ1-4,TGTGCCAGCAGTAAACAGGGTAATGAAAAACTGTTTTTT,CASSKQGNEKLFF
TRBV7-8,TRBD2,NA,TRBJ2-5,TGTGCCAGCAGCTTAAGGGCTAGCGGGGGGGCCAGGGGAGAGACCCAGTACTTC,CASSLRASGGARGETQYF
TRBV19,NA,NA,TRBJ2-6,TGTGCCAGTGGAGTCTCTGGGGCCAACGTCCTGACTTTC,CASGVSGANVLTF
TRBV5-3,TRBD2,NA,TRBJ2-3,TGTGCCAGAAGCTTGGAATTACTAGCGGGGGCTCCGGGCACAGATACGCAGTATTTT,CARSLELLAGAPGTDTQYF
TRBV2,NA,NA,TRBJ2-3,TGTGCCAGCAACCGACTAGGGTGGGCAGATACGCAGTATTTT,CASNRLGWADTQYF
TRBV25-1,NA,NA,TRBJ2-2,TGTGCCAGCAGTGAACTGGGCCTCACCGGGGAGCTGTTTTTT,CASSELGLTGELFF
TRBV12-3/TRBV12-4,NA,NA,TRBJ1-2,TGTGCCAGCAGTTTCTCCCTAGGAGGCTACACCTTC,CASSFSLGGYTF
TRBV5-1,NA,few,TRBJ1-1,TGCGCCAGCAGCGGCGGCGGTGGAGGTAACACTGAAGCTTTCTTT,CASSGGGGGNTEAFF
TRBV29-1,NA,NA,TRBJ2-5,TGCAGCGTGATGTTAGCGGCCCCGGGGGAGACCCAGTACTTC,CSVMLAAPGETQYF
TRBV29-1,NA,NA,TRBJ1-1,TGCAGCGTTGATCCGTCAACCCAGGGAGCTTTCTTT,CSVDPSTQGAFF
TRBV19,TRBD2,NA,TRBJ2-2,TGTGCCAGTAGTCGGGTAGCGGGGGTCAACACCGGGGAGCTGTTTTTT,CASSRVAGVNTGELFF
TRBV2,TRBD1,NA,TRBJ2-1,TGTGCCAGCAGCGTGGGACAGGGGCGAGGAAATGAGCAGTTCTTC,CASSVGQGRGNEQFF
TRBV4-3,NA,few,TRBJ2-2,TGCGCCAGCAGCCCAAGCCGCAACACCGGGGAGCTGTTTTTT,CASSPSRNTGELFF
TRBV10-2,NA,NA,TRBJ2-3,TGCGCCAGCAGTGAGTATAGTAGTGCAGATACGCAGTATTTT,CASSEYSSADTQYF
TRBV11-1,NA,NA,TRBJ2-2,TGTGCCAGCAGCTTAGGGGGCGGATTCACCGGGGAGCTGTTTTTT,CASSLGGGFTGELFF
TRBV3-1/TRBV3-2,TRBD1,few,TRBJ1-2,TGTGCCAGCAGCCAGTCACAGGGGCTCAGGAATGGCTACACCTTC,CASSQSQGLRNGYTF
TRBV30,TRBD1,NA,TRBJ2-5,TGTGCCTGGAGTGGAGGTGGCAGGGGGTACCCACAAGAGACCCAGTACTTC,CAWSGGGRGYPQETQYF
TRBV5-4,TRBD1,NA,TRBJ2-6,TGTGCCGCTGGACAGGCGTCGGCTGGGGCCAACGTCCTGACTTTC,CAAGQASAGANVLTF